This passage covers 21 T cell receptor beta chains from one sample sequenced in a study of early T cells in non-severe SARS-CoV-2 infection. TCRdb itself ran the 5' RACE reads through MiXCR, one entry per CDR3 protein. The sample yields some 77,000 distinct CDR3 sequences, over 10% seen once. Sample: whole blood. All receptors derive from an adult who was a healthcare worker with PCR-confirmed SARS-CoV-2 infection or an uninfected control (not recorded which).

This rearrangement joins TRBV29-1 to TRBJ1-2, with unresolved D. The CDR3 contains 11 residues. V dropped 6 bases and J dropped 4 bases, with 9 bases sitting between them. CDR1 and CDR2 (germline): SQVTM, ANQGSEA. The CDR3 DNA reads as TGCAGCGTATTCGGCGTCTATGGCTACACCTTC. Its translation is CSVFGVYGYTF.

This clonotype was detected ten times or more. The J gene is TRBJ2-1, the V gene TRBV10-3, with TRBD2 matching 8 bases. Germline CDR1 and CDR2: ENHRY and SYGVKD. With 4 bases clipped from V and 6 bases from J, the junction kept 8 bases outside the gene matches. CDR3 size: 15 residues. CDR3 region: CAISVQASGFNEQFF. The DNA of the CDR3 is TGTGCCATCAGTGTTCAGGCTAGCGGGTTCAATGAGCAGTTCTTC.

The chain couples TRBV27 to TRBJ1-2, with 7 nucleotides matching TRBD1. J lost 4 bases, V lost 4 bases, and 15 bases had no gene match. Germline CDR1 MNHEY, CDR2 SMNVEV (reference sequence). The CDR3 spans 17 residues. The CDR3 DNA sequence: TGTGCCAGCAGTTGGTTGACAGGGCTATCATTAGGCTATGGCTACACCTTC. Residues: CASSWLTGLSLGYGYTF.

There are a few counts of this clonotype. V gene TRBV24-1 combines with J gene TRBJ2-1; unclear D gene. Germline V CDR1 and CDR2: KGHDR, SFDVKD. CDR3 length equals 11 residues. The ends were cut back, 3 bases at V and 5 bases at J, with 1 base in the middle. CDR3 DNA: TGTGCCACCAGTGATCACAATGAGCAGTTCTTC. Its protein is CATSDHNEQFF.

The V call is TRBV29-1, the J call TRBJ2-7; the D is unclear. The V and J ends lost 5 bases and 3 bases respectively, with 11 bases between them. The germline CDR1 and CDR2 sequences are SQVTM and ANQGSEA. CDR3 size: 12 residues. CDR3 in DNA: TGCAGCGTTTATGCAGGAGACTACGAGCAGTACTTC. It translates to CSVYAGDYEQYF.

Many counts were recorded for this clonotype. This sequence joins TRBV27 and TRBJ1-1; 7 bases line up with TRBD1. The CDR3 runs to 14 residues. From germline, CDR1 is MNHEY and CDR2 SMNVEV (reference sequence). With V trimmed by 7 bases and J by 3 bases, 8 bases remained unmatched. Here the CDR3 DNA reads TGTGCCAGCACCGCTGAGGGGGCCGACACTGAAGCTTTCTTT. Translation gives CASTAEGADTEAFF.

This clonotype has ten or more counts. The chain is built from TRBV19 and TRBJ1-2; D call uncertain. Germline loops: CDR1 LNHDA, CDR2 SQIVND (reference sequence). The ends were cut back, 5 bases at V and 7 bases at J, with 14 bases in the middle. CDR3 length: 13 amino acids. The CDR3: CASSLRQVGGYTF. The CDR3 DNA is TGTGCCAGTAGTTTACGCCAGGTCGGTGGCTACACCTTC.

Within the sample, this clonotype is medium-sized. The chain joins TRBV11-2 to TRBJ2-1, with a tentative D call TRBD2 (5 bases). CDR1 and CDR2 (germline): SGHAT, FQNNGV. Between the trimmed V and J ends, which lost 3 bases and 7 bases, there was a span of 7 bases. This CDR3 has 12 amino acids. CDR3 sequence reads: CASSFRGNEQFF. The CDR3, as DNA: TGTGCCAGCAGCTTCCGAGGGAATGAGCAGTTCTTC.

This clonotype was recorded many times. The gene calls are TRBV3-1 and TRBJ2-1; D not resolved. Germline V CDR1 and CDR2: LGHDT, YNNKEL (reference sequence). The CDR3 loop spans 15 amino acids. V lost 4 bases to trimming and J lost 6 bases, with 16 bases between them. CDR3 in DNA: TGTGCCAGCAGCCTATTCCGGATGTCTGGCAATGAGCAGTTCTTC. As protein: CASSLFRMSGNEQFF.

The rearrangement uses TRBV12-3 or TRBV12-4 and TRBJ2-7; TRBD1 agrees at 7 bases. The V gene end was trimmed by 7 bases and the J gene end by 5 bases; junction bases not matched to a gene: 8. The CDR3 has 13 amino acids. The CDR3 spells CASIPSGTDEQYF. CDR3 in DNA: TGTGCCAGCATTCCTTCCGGGACAGACGAGCAGTACTTC.

The chain carries TRBV4-3 and TRBJ2-7; D unclear. Trimming removed 0 bases at V and 2 bases at J, with 5 bases between. Per the germline V gene, CDR1 is LGHNA and CDR2 is YSLEER. CDR3 length equals 13 residues. The DNA for the CDR3 is TGCGCCAGCAGCCAAGAGCCCACCTACGAGCAGTACTTC. It is translated as CASSQEPTYEQYF.

The V gene is TRBV10-3, the J gene TRBJ2-2, with D unresolved. Germline V CDR1 and CDR2: ENHRY, SYGVKD. The CDR3 covers 14 residues. The V end lost 6 bases, the J end lost 0 bases, and 8 bases lay between the germline ends. CDR3 sequence reads: CAIRTTSNTGELFF. CDR3 bases: TGTGCCATCAGGACAACTTCGAACACCGGGGAGCTGTTTTTT.

The sample holds many counts of this clonotype. V usage is TRBV5-6 and J usage is TRBJ1-5; D ambiguous. Trimming removed 0 bases at V and 3 bases at J, with 7 bases between. In germline, CDR1 is SGHDT, CDR2 YYEEEE. The CDR3 runs to 14 residues. CDR3 DNA: TGTGCCAGCAGCTTGGGGACGACCAATCAGCCCCAGCATTTT. Translation gives CASSLGTTNQPQHF.

This clonotype was found many times. The J gene is TRBJ2-3, the V gene TRBV11-2; 8 bases agree with TRBD2. The J segment lost 5 bases and the V segment lost 4 bases, leaving 8 bases of the junction unmatched. CDR1 is SGHAT, CDR2 FQNNGV, per germline. The CDR3 consists of 15 residues. This CDR3 reads CASSSTSGLIDTQYF. DNA of the CDR3: TGTGCCAGCAGCTCAACTAGCGGCCTGATAGATACGCAGTATTTT.

V gene TRBV11-2 combines with J gene TRBJ2-1; D is perhaps TRBD2 (6 bases). This CDR3 has 15 amino acids. V was pared by 6 bases and J by 8 bases, with 20 bases between. Germline lookup yields CDR1 SGHAT and CDR2 FQNNGV. CDR3 DNA sequence: TGTGCCAGCAGGTCCGTAAAAGGGACGGGGGATGAGCAGTTCTTC. It encodes CASRSVKGTGDEQFF.

The sample holds a few counts of this clonotype. The chain has TRBV12-3 or TRBV12-4 and TRBJ2-1; no firm D call. The CDR3 spans 12 residues. Trimming removed 3 bases from V and 8 bases from J, with 8 bases in between. The CDR3 protein is CASSFTGDEQFF. CDR3 nucleotides: TGTGCCAGCAGTTTTACCGGAGATGAGCAGTTCTTC.

This clonotype was picked up a small number of times. The genes are TRBV30 and TRBJ1-6, with 11 bases that match TRBD1. The germline CDR1 and CDR2 sequences are GTSNPN and SVGIG (reference sequence). Trimming removed 3 bases from V and 11 bases from J; junction bases left unmatched: 9. The CDR3 loop spans 15 amino acids. CDR3 amino acids: CAWSNPGTGGPPLHF. CDR3 in DNA: TGTGCCTGGAGCAACCCCGGGACAGGGGGTCCACCCCTCCACTTT.

This clonotype has a count of ten or more. The J gene is TRBJ1-2, the V gene TRBV3-1; D not resolved. The germline gives CDR1 LGHDT, CDR2 YNNKEL (reference sequence). CDR3 length equals 12 residues. The germline V and J ends were trimmed by 0 bases and 8 bases, with 7 bases remaining between them. This CDR3 reads CASSQESGGYTF. CDR3 sequence (DNA): TGTGCCAGCAGCCAAGAAAGCGGCGGCTACACCTTC.

In this sample, this clonotype turned up many times. The chain recombines TRBV27 with TRBJ2-6; TRBD1 matches 8 bases. The CDR3 extends over 20 amino acids. With V trimmed by 5 bases and J by 0 bases, 15 bases remained unmatched. Germline V gives CDR1 MNHEY, CDR2 SMNVEV (reference sequence). This CDR3 reads CASSPQPGTGVFSGANVLTF. DNA of the CDR3: TGTGCCAGCAGTCCTCAACCTGGGACAGGCGTATTCTCTGGGGCCAACGTCCTGACTTTC.

The V and J genes are TRBV20-1 and TRBJ2-3; 7 nucleotides align to TRBD1. The V and J ends lost 5 bases and 3 bases, in that order; junction bases with no gene match: 5. The CDR3 contains 13 residues. Per the germline V gene, CDR1 is DFQATT and CDR2 is SNEGSKA (reference sequence). This CDR3 is CSASLQGTDTQYF. The CDR3 coding sequence is TGCAGTGCTTCTCTACAGGGGACAGATACGCAGTATTTT.

At least ten counts were recorded for this clonotype. The gene calls are TRBV6-6 and TRBJ2-1; maybe TRBD1 (5 bases). Germline V gene data show CDR1 as MNHNY and CDR2 as SVGAGI (reference sequence). The germline V and J ends were trimmed by 7 bases and 6 bases, with 7 bases remaining between them. The CDR3 runs 11 residues. CDR3 nucleotide sequence: TGTGCCAGCACCCAGGGCAATGAGCAGTTCTTC. This translates into CASTQGNEQFF.